These 30 T cell receptor beta chains were all obtained from the same sample, sequenced in a study of blood T cell repertoires in COVID-19. Method: immunoSEQ multiplex PCR; TCRdb's copy keeps in-frame clones and lacks some. The sample consists of 250,000 to 300,000 clones, 88% of them appearing once. The specimen sequenced was peripheral blood. The receptors here all came from a woman under 40 who had recovered from COVID-19.

This chain uses TRBV6-5 with TRBJ2-1; TRBD2 matches at 7 bases. This CDR3 has 16 amino acids. The germline V gene has CDR1 MNHEY and CDR2 SVGAGI. Losses at the gene ends were 4 bases for V and 0 bases for J; bases not matched to a gene: 6. CDR3 loop: CASSWGGARSYNEQFF. Written as DNA, the CDR3 is TGTGCCAGCAGTTGGGGGGGAGCCCGCTCCTACAATGAGCAGTTCTTC.

The V call is TRBV27, the J call TRBJ2-2; no firm D call. Trimming shortened V by 0 bases and J by 1 base, and 9 bases separated the two germline ends. This CDR3 region has 16 residues. In germline, CDR1 is MNHEY, CDR2 SMNVEV (reference sequence). The CDR3 loop reads CASSLSGSLNTGELFF. CDR3 in DNA: TGTGCCAGCAGTTTATCGGGCAGCCTGAACACCGGGGAGCTGTTTTTT.

This chain uses TRBV11-2 with TRBJ1-4, with 8 bases identical to TRBD1. The germline V gene has CDR1 SGHAT and CDR2 FQNNGV. CDR3 size: 15 residues. Trimming cost V 5 bases and J 8 bases; bases outside gene matches: 10. This CDR3 is CASSALGDRGEKLFF. The CDR3 DNA follows: TGTGCCAGCAGCGCTTTAGGAGACAGGGGCGAAAAACTGTTTTTT.

The chain uses TRBV11-2 and TRBJ1-4; D is uncertain. The V end was cut by 4 bases, the J end by 0 bases, with 6 bases between. Germline V gene data show CDR1 as SGHAT and CDR2 as FQNNGV. The CDR3 totals 14 residues. The CDR3 loop is CASSSSPTNEKLFF. Here the CDR3 DNA reads TGTGCCAGCAGCTCTTCCCCAACTAATGAAAAACTGTTTTTT.

The V gene is TRBV6-5, the J gene TRBJ2-1; perhaps TRBD2 as D (5 bases). The CDR3 runs 13 residues. V gave up 6 bases and J gave up 2 bases, with 8 bases separating them. Germline CDR1 is MNHEY and CDR2 is SVGAGI. The CDR3, as DNA: TGTGCCAGCAGACCCGGGGCCTACAATGAGCAGTTCTTC. Its protein product is CASRPGAYNEQFF.

The table lists this clone with a few counts. This chain links TRBV5-4 with TRBJ1-6; no definite D call. This CDR3 is 16 amino acids long. Germline CDR1 and CDR2: SGHNT and YYREEE (reference sequence). Trimming took off 0 bases at V and 8 bases at J, with 15 bases between the two ends. CDR3 sequence: CASSLDSISLDSPLHF. The CDR3 bases are TGTGCCAGCAGCTTGGACTCCATTTCCCTGGATTCACCCCTCCACTTT. Based on the CDR3 plus reference TRBV5-4 and TRBJ1-6, the full variable domain is ETGVTQSPTHLIKTRGQQVTLRCSSQSGHNTVSWYQQALGQGPQFIFQYYREEENGRGNFPPRFSGLQFPNYSSELNVNALELDDSALYLCASSLDSISLDSPLHFGNGTRLTVT.

The chain links TRBV19 to TRBJ1-1; D possibly corresponds to TRBD1 (6 bases). The V and J ends lost 2 bases and 6 bases respectively, with 10 bases between them. The CDR3 totals 13 residues. CDR1 and CDR2 from the germline V gene are LNHDA and SQIVND (reference sequence). The CDR3 nucleotides read TGTGCCAGTAGTATATACGAGGGGGCTGAAGCTTTCTTT. This encodes CASSIYEGAEAFF.

The chain couples TRBV3-1 (or the pseudogene TRBV3-2) to TRBJ1-3; D unclear. Trimming left V 4 bases short and J 8 bases short, with 15 bases between. The V gene's germline CDR1 is LGHDT and CDR2 YNNKEL (reference sequence). The CDR3 runs to 14 residues. Here the CDR3 reads CASSRGQLRDTIYF. The CDR3 DNA follows: TGTGCCAGCAGCCGCGGGCAGCTAAGAGACACCATATATTTT.

The V call is TRBV15, the J call TRBJ1-5, with D possibly matching TRBD1 (5 bases). This CDR3 has 17 residues. Germline-derived CDR1 and CDR2 are LNHNV and YYDKDF (reference sequence). Trimming took 1 base from V and 3 from J, leaving 16 bases between them. CDR3 bases: TGTGCCACCAGCAGAGTAGCACAGGAACGGTTCAATCAGCCCCAGCATTTT. Translation gives CATSRVAQERFNQPQHF.

The rearrangement uses TRBV28 and TRBJ2-7, with D perhaps TRBD2 (6 bases). There are 13 residues in the CDR3. CDR1 MDHEN and CDR2 SYDVKM come from the germline V gene. Trimming shortened V by 7 bases and J by 9 bases, and 19 bases separated the two germline ends. CDR3 DNA: TGTGCCAGCACCGCGGGGACGACCTCATCGCAGTACTTC. The encoded protein is CASTAGTTSSQYF.

This clone was counted a single time. The chain couples TRBV19 to TRBJ2-5; maybe TRBD1 (6 bases). The CDR3 contains 15 residues. Trimming took off 9 bases at V and 0 bases at J, with 17 bases between the two ends. Germline CDR1 is LNHDA and CDR2 is SQIVND (reference sequence). The CDR3 reads CASPLWQGYQETQYF. The CDR3 bases are TGTGCCAGCCCGTTGTGGCAGGGGTACCAAGAGACCCAGTACTTC. Together with reference TRBV19 and TRBJ2-5, the CDR3 gives the full variable domain: DGGITQSPKYLFRKEGQNVTLSCEQNLNHDAMYWYRQDPGQGLRLIYYSQIVNDFQKGDIAEGYSVSREKKESFPLTVTSAQKNPTAFYLCASPLWQGYQETQYFGPGTRLLVL.

V usage is TRBV5-1 and J usage is TRBJ2-7; D remains unclear. Germline V lookup: CDR1 SGHRS, CDR2 YFSETQ. The CDR3 sequence is 13 residues long. The V gene lost 3 bases and the J gene lost 1 base, with 8 bases spanning the gap. Written as DNA, the CDR3 is TGCGCCAGCAGCTCCCTTGTTTCCTACGAGCAGTACTTC. Protein sequence: CASSSLVSYEQYF.

The chain is built from TRBV5-5 and TRBJ1-5, with D maybe TRBD1 (6 bases). Germline CDR1 reads SGHKS; CDR2 reads YYEKEE (reference sequence). Trimming shortened V by 3 bases and J by 5 bases, and 12 bases separated the two germline ends. The CDR3 sequence is 14 residues long. DNA for the CDR3: TGTGCCAGCAGCTCACAGGGAGGGGATCAGCCCCAGCATTTT. This encodes CASSSQGGDQPQHF.

The CDR3 loop reads CASLSSADRVGTEAFF. The CDR3 nucleotides are TGCGCCAGCCTATCTTCCGCCGACAGGGTGGGCACTGAAGCTTTCTTT. The chain couples TRBV5-1 to TRBJ1-1; 7 bases are shared with TRBD1. Per the germline V gene, CDR1 is SGHRS and CDR2 is YFSETQ. There are 16 residues in the CDR3. Losses at the gene ends were 7 bases for V and 4 bases for J; bases not matched to a gene: 16.

V is TRBV7-8 and J is TRBJ1-2, with TRBD1 identical over 8 bases. The CDR3 has 17 residues. CDR1 is SGHVS and CDR2 is FQNEAQ in the germline V gene. After removal of 5 bases from V and 4 bases from J, the junction contained 15 bases not matched to a gene. In DNA, the CDR3 is TGTGCCAGCAGCCCCCGACAGGGGCCGGGGGGACTCTATGGCTACACCTTC. It translates to CASSPRQGPGGLYGYTF.

V and J are TRBV6-2 or TRBV6-3 and TRBJ2-2, with no clear D. The germline V and J ends were trimmed by 2 bases and 4 bases, with 11 bases remaining between them. Germline V gene sequence: CDR1 MNHEY, CDR2 SVGEGT. The CDR3 is 15 amino acids. The CDR3 nucleotides read TGTGCCAGCAGTTACGGCGACTTGGGCACCGGGGAGCTGTTTTTT. The encoded protein is CASSYGDLGTGELFF.

This chain uses TRBV5-1 with TRBJ2-2; D unresolved. Germline V gene lookup returns CDR1 SGHRS and CDR2 YFSETQ. The CDR3 is made up of 16 amino acids. The ends were cut back, 0 bases at V and 4 bases at J, with 13 bases in the middle. Written as DNA, the CDR3 is TGCGCCAGCAGCTTGGGGGTCTCTTCGGGCACCGGGGAGCTGTTTTTT. It encodes CASSLGVSSGTGELFF.

In its sample, this clone was seen once. The chain employs TRBV9 and TRBJ1-1; D might be TRBD1 (5 bases). CDR3 length: 14 amino acids. Trimming removed 2 bases at V and 0 bases at J, with 8 bases between. Germline V gene sequence: CDR1 SGDLS, CDR2 YYNGEE. The CDR3 is CASSVTVMNTEAFF. DNA of the CDR3: TGTGCCAGCAGCGTGACAGTCATGAACACTGAAGCTTTCTTT.

The chain joins TRBV27 to TRBJ1-2; D not resolved. CDR3 size: 14 residues. The V and J ends lost 2 bases and 1 base respectively, with 8 bases between them. Germline V gives CDR1 MNHEY, CDR2 SMNVEV (reference sequence). The CDR3 DNA is TGTGCCAGCAGTTTAGCGGGTTTTAACTATGGCTACACCTTC. This codes for CASSLAGFNYGYTF.

This clone was seen a single time. The chain couples TRBV7-2 to TRBJ1-1; D is undetermined. The CDR3 consists of 15 residues. The V end lost 3 bases, the J end lost 1 base, and 12 bases lay between the germline ends. Per the germline V gene, CDR1 is SGHTA and CDR2 is FQGNSA. In nucleotides, the CDR3 is TGTGCCAGCAGCTTTGGAGGTTCTGGGAACACTGAAGCTTTCTTT. Residues: CASSFGGSGNTEAFF.

The gene calls are TRBV5-6 and TRBJ2-4; TRBD2 might be the D (6 bases). V was clipped by 0 bases and J by 0 bases, with 19 bases between them. CDR1 is SGHDT and CDR2 is YYEEEE in the germline V gene. This CDR3 has 19 residues. CDR3 residues: CASSLGTTARGLAKNIQYF. The CDR3 nucleotides read TGTGCCAGCAGCTTGGGGACTACCGCAAGGGGCCTAGCCAAAAACATTCAGTACTTC.

The rearrangement uses TRBV12-3 or TRBV12-4 and TRBJ2-3; TRBD2 might be the D (6 bases). V was clipped by 8 bases and J by 6 bases, with 15 bases between them. CDR3 length: 13 amino acids. The CDR3 region has the DNA TGTGCCAGCTGCCGGCGGGGCTGGGATACGCAGTATTTT. This codes for CASCRRGWDTQYF.

The J gene is TRBJ2-7, the V gene TRBV7-9; 11 positions agree with TRBD2. V trimming: 4 bases; J trimming: 1 base; junction bases outside the gene matches: 3. This CDR3 contains 15 residues. Germline CDR1 and CDR2: SEHNR and FQNEAQ (reference sequence). The CDR3 loop reads CASSSGLAASYEQYF. The DNA of the CDR3 is TGTGCCAGCAGCTCGGGACTAGCGGCTTCCTACGAGCAGTACTTC.

The gene calls are TRBV2 and TRBJ1-2; maybe TRBD1 (6 bases). The CDR3 extends over 16 amino acids. Germline CDR1 and CDR2: SNHLY and FYNNEI. V dropped 7 bases and J dropped 4 bases, with 22 bases sitting between them. The CDR3 DNA follows: TGTGCCAGCAATATGCCCGGGACACTCGCCTCCTATGGCTACACCTTC. It translates to CASNMPGTLASYGYTF. The full variable domain, in which reference TRBV2 and TRBJ1-2 provide the parts outside the CDR3, is EPEVTQTPSHQVTQMGQEVILRCVPISNHLYFYWYRQILGQKVEFLVSFYNNEISEKSEIFDDQFSVERPDGSNFTLKIRSTKLEDSAMYFCASNMPGTLASYGYTFGSGTRLTVV.

The chain couples TRBV4-2 to TRBJ1-2; TRBD1 aligns across 8 bases. Unmatched junction bases numbered 6, after V lost 0 bases and J lost 6 bases. Germline CDR1 reads LGHNA; CDR2 reads YNFKEQ. This CDR3 comprises 15 residues. The CDR3 DNA sequence: TGTGCCAGCAGCCAAGATCAACAGGGGGTGGATGGCTACACCTTC. Translating it yields CASSQDQQGVDGYTF.

This rearrangement joins TRBV4-2 to TRBJ1-6; TRBD1 might be the D (5 bases). The V gene lost 0 bases and the J gene lost 3 bases, with 18 bases spanning the gap. The CDR3 spans 19 residues. CDR1 is LGHNA, CDR2 YNFKEQ, per germline. Written as DNA, the CDR3 is TGTGCCAGCAGCCAAGAACCGGGACTGGGATCCAACTATAATTCACCCCTCCACTTT. Residues: CASSQEPGLGSNYNSPLHF.

This chain connects TRBV19 to TRBJ1-6; D may be TRBD1 (6 bases). The CDR3 is 13 amino acids. Germline CDR1 and CDR2: LNHDA and SQIVND (reference sequence). The germline V and J ends were trimmed by 7 bases and 5 bases, with 9 bases remaining between them. CDR3 nucleotides: TGTGCCAGTATGAAGGGGGATAATTCACCCCTCCACTTT. Its translation: CASMKGDNSPLHF.

The chain employs TRBV11-2 and TRBJ2-2; TRBD2 aligns across 13 bases. Germline lookup yields CDR1 SGHAT and CDR2 FQNNGV. This CDR3 contains 19 residues. The junction had 9 bases not matched to a gene; V was cut back by 5 bases and J by 0 bases. The CDR3 sequence is CASSRGLAGVIANTGELFF. CDR3 nucleotide sequence: TGTGCCAGCAGCCGAGGACTAGCGGGGGTAATCGCGAACACCGGGGAGCTGTTTTTT.

The chain couples TRBV5-5 to TRBJ2-7, with a tentative D call TRBD1 (5 bases). From germline, CDR1 is SGHKS and CDR2 YYEKEE (reference sequence). This CDR3 has 13 amino acids. Trimming removed 1 base from V and 5 bases from J, with 10 bases in between. The CDR3 here is CASSLSPGNEQYF. The CDR3 nucleotides are TGTGCCAGCAGCTTGTCCCCAGGGAACGAGCAGTACTTC. The full variable domain, with the rest looked up from reference TRBV5-5 and TRBJ2-7, is DAGVTQSPTHLIKTRGQQVTLRCSPISGHKSVSWYQQVLGQGPQFIFQYYEKEERGRGNFPDRFSARQFPNYSSELNVNALLLGDSALYLCASSLSPGNEQYFGPGTRLTVT.

The chain recombines TRBV7-7 with TRBJ2-5; D is possibly TRBD2 (6 bases). CDR3 length: 15 amino acids. CDR1 and CDR2 from the germline V gene are SSHAT and FNYEAQ (reference sequence). Trimming stripped 5 bases from V and 5 bases from J, with 18 bases between. DNA of the CDR3: TGTGCCAGCAGCCTGGGGACGGGGGTGGTGGAGACCCAGTACTTC. Translation: CASSLGTGVVETQYF.